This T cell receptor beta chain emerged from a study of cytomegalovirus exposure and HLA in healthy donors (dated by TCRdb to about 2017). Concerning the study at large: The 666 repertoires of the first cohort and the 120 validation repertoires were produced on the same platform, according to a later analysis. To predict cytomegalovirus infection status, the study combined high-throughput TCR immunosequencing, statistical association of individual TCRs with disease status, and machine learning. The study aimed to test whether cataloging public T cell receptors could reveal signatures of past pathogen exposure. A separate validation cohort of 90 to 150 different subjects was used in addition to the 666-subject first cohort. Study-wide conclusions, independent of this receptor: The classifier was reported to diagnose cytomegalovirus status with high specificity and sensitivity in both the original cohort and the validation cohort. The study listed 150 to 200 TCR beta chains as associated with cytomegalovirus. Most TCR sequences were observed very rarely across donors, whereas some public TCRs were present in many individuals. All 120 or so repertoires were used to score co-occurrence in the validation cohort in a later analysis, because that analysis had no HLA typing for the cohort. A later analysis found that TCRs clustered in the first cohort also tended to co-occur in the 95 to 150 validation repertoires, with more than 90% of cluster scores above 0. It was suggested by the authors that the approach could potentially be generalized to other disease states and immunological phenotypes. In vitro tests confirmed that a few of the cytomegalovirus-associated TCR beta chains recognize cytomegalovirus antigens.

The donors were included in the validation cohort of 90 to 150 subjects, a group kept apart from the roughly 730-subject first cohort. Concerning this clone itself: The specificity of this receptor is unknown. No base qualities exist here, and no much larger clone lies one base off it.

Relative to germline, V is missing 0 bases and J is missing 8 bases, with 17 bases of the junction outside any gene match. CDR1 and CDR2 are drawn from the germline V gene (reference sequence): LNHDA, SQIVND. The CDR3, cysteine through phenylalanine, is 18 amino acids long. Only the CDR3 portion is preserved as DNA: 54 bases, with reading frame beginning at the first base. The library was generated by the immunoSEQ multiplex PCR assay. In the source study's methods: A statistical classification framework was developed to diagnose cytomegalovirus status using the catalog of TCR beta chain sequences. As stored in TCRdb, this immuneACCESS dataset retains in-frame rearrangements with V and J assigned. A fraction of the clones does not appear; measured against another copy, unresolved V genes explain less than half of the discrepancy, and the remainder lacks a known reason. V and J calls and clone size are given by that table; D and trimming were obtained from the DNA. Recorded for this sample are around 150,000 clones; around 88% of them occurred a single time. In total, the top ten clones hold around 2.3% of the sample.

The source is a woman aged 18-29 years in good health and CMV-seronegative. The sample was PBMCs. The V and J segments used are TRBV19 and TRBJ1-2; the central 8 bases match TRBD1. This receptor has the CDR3 CASSIDTGTGGLMRGYTF. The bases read TGTGCCAGTAGTATAGATACCGGGACAGGAGGTCTTATGAGGGGCTACACCTTC.